This T cell receptor (beta chain) derives from a study of shared clonotypes between healthy human individuals. Study-wide findings and caveats: The study found lower generation probabilities in non-shared clonotypes than in those shared by all four donors. What naive subsets generally showed was a larger estimated richness than memory subsets showed.

The naive CD8 population came from CD45RO-negative cells selected for CCR7, without terminally differentiated effector memory CD45RA+ cells. In the sorted-subset replicate PCRs, 150 to 200 ng DNA, roughly 30,000 T cell genomes, was used. Repertoires were generated with immunoSEQ multiplex PCR, while TCRdb's copy carries only in-frame clones and drops some. The sample carries about 2.1 million clones, 85% to 95% recorded once. Comment on this clone: Its antigen remains unknown.

V shed 3 bases, J shed 3 bases, and the junction held 3 bases outside the gene matches. The CDR3 runs to 15 residues. Germline V lookup: CDR1 SNHLY, CDR2 FYNNEI. The sequence was obtained from a man aged 18 to 29 in good health. Some clones in this sample may be carry-over from other donors' samples. V and J are TRBV2 and TRBJ2-7; 12 bases match TRBD2. The material sequenced was naive CD8+ T cells from PBMCs. CDR3 amino acids: CASSDLAGGYYEQYF. CDR3 DNA: TGTGCCAGCAGTGACCTAGCGGGAGGGTACTACGAGCAGTACTTC.